These 5 T cell receptor beta chains were sequenced from one sample in a study of CD8 T cells in ankylosing spondylitis. The antigens of these receptors remain unknown. General observations from the study: Ankylosing spondylitis blood seemed to carry a telltale TCR beta motif made of fewer than ten highly homologous variants.

Using its own MiXCR run on the 5' RACE reads, TCRdb lists one record per CDR3 protein. The sample includes more than 400,000 distinct CDR3 sequences, approximately 5% of them seen just once. Sequencing was performed on blood, either unsorted or a sorted T cell fraction (not recorded which). The receptors derive from a male donor with ankylosing spondylitis.

This clonotype was recorded many times. This chain joins TRBV29-1 and TRBJ2-5; D is possibly TRBD2 (5 bases). Trimming removed 8 bases at V and 4 bases at J, with 11 bases between. Germline V lookup: CDR1 SQVTM, CDR2 ANQGSEA. The CDR3 runs to 11 residues. As DNA, the CDR3 is TGCAGCTTACTAGTAGGAGAGACCCAGTACTTC. Residues: CSLLVGETQYF.

This clonotype was seen at least ten times. The chain joins TRBV4-3 to TRBJ2-3, with D uncertain. Germline CDR1 is LGHNA and CDR2 is YSLEER. The CDR3 spans 16 residues. The V gene lost 3 bases and the J gene lost 3 bases, with 16 bases spanning the gap. The CDR3, as DNA: TGCGCCAGCAGCCAGAAGATAGGGTCGCGTACAGATACGCAGTATTTT. Amino acids: CASSQKIGSRTDTQYF.

This clonotype came up many times. The J gene is TRBJ1-1, the V gene TRBV20-1; 7 bases fit TRBD1. V trimming: 0 bases; J trimming: 10 bases; junction bases outside the gene matches: 8. The CDR3 loop spans 13 amino acids. The germline V gene has CDR1 DFQATT and CDR2 SNEGSKA (reference sequence). CDR3 in DNA: TGCAGTGCTAGAGAGGTGGGGGCAGGGGGAGCTTTCTTT. It yields the protein CSAREVGAGGAFF.

This clonotype was detected many times. The V call is TRBV7-9, the J call TRBJ1-3, with no clear D. CDR1 SEHNR and CDR2 FQNEAQ come from the germline V gene (reference sequence). This CDR3 has 14 amino acids. The V and J ends lost 1 base and 8 bases respectively, with 12 bases between them. CDR3 in DNA: TGTGCCAGCAGCTTAGAAGACTCCGGGGACACCATATATTTT. Its translation: CASSLEDSGDTIYF.

This clonotype was recorded many times. The J gene is TRBJ1-2, the V gene TRBV20-1, with no clear D. Trimming left V 5 bases short and J 2 bases short, with 9 bases between. Germline CDR1 DFQATT, CDR2 SNEGSKA (reference sequence). CDR3 length: 12 residues. CDR3 sequence (DNA): TGCAGTGCTCTCAGAAGGAACTATGGCTACACCTTC. Its translation is CSALRRNYGYTF.